Shown below are 19 T cell receptor beta chains from a single sample sequenced in a study of early T cells in non-severe SARS-CoV-2 infection. TCRdb independently ran MiXCR on the 5' RACE reads; one entry per CDR3 protein. Of around 65,000 distinct CDR3 sequences detected, around 12% appear once; the ten largest clones hold 1.2% to 1.5%. Sample: whole blood, taken at baseline. The receptor source for this set is an adult who was a healthcare worker with PCR-confirmed SARS-CoV-2 infection or an uninfected control (not recorded which).

The rearrangement links TRBV28 to TRBJ1-1, with 7 bases aligning to TRBD1. After removal of 6 bases from V and 0 bases from J, the junction contained 7 bases not matched to a gene. Germline CDR1 reads MDHEN; CDR2 reads SYDVKM. The CDR3 consists of 15 residues. As DNA, the CDR3 is TGTGCCAGCAGCCCCAGGGGGGGCCTGAACACTGAAGCTTTCTTT. Amino acids: CASSPRGGLNTEAFF.

This clonotype has at least ten counts. The chain is built from TRBV11-2 and TRBJ1-1, with a weak D call TRBD1 (6 bases). There are 12 residues in the CDR3. V shed 5 bases and J shed 9 bases, with 13 bases lying between them. The V gene's germline CDR1 is SGHAT and CDR2 FQNNGV. CDR3 protein: CASSTGQPQAFF. The CDR3, as DNA: TGTGCCAGCAGCACAGGACAGCCTCAAGCTTTCTTT.

V gene TRBV7-9 combines with J gene TRBJ2-7, with 9 bases aligning to TRBD1. This CDR3 spans 14 amino acids. V shed 6 bases, J shed 5 bases, and the junction held 8 bases outside the gene matches. Germline V lookup: CDR1 SEHNR, CDR2 FQNEAQ (reference sequence). CDR3 sequence: CASSQKGTGNEQYF. The CDR3 DNA is TGTGCCAGCAGTCAAAAAGGGACAGGGAACGAGCAGTACTTC. Variable domain in full (rest from reference TRBV7-9 and TRBJ2-7): DTGVSQNPRHKITKRGQNVTFRCDPISEHNRLYWYRQTLGQGPEFLTYFQNEAQLEKSRLLSDRFSAERPKGSFSTLEIQRTEQGDSAMYLCASSQKGTGNEQYFGPGTRLTVT.

This clonotype has just a few counts. The gene calls are TRBV7-9 and TRBJ2-2; 9 nucleotides align to TRBD1. Trimming removed 4 bases from V and 4 bases from J; junction bases left unmatched: 4. The CDR3 totals 15 residues. Per the germline V gene, CDR1 is SEHNR and CDR2 is FQNEAQ (reference sequence). The CDR3 spells CASSSGTGFTGELFF. CDR3 DNA: TGTGCCAGCAGCTCCGGGACAGGGTTCACCGGGGAGCTGTTTTTT.

The chain couples TRBV14 to TRBJ1-6, with D perhaps TRBD1 (6 bases). V lost 0 bases to trimming and J lost 9 bases, with 9 bases between them. The CDR3 contains 14 residues. Germline V CDR1 and CDR2: SGHDN, FVKESK. In nucleotides, the CDR3 is TGTGCCAGCAGCCAAGACAGGGGAAGTTCACCCCTCCACTTT. Amino acid sequence: CASSQDRGSSPLHF.

The chain couples TRBV29-1 to TRBJ2-5; 7 bases agree with TRBD1. This CDR3 is built from 13 residues. J gave up 3 bases and V 1 base, and 2 bases lay outside the gene matches. Germline assignment: CDR1 SQVTM and CDR2 ANQGSEA. In DNA form, the CDR3 reads TGCAGCGTTGAAGGGGACAGAGAAGAGACCCAGTACTTC. Amino acids: CSVEGDREETQYF.

The table lists this clonotype with a few counts. The rearrangement links TRBV5-1 to TRBJ2-1; D may be TRBD1 (5 bases). The CDR3 has 15 residues. V dropped 4 bases and J dropped 5 bases, with 16 bases sitting between them. The germline V gene has CDR1 SGHRS and CDR2 YFSETQ. CDR3 region: CASSLPGANHNEQFF. For the CDR3, the DNA is TGCGCCAGCAGCCTACCTGGGGCTAACCACAATGAGCAGTTCTTC.

The chain has TRBV20-1 and TRBJ2-3; TRBD1 aligns across 7 bases. V shed 5 bases, J shed 4 bases, and the junction held 9 bases outside the gene matches. This CDR3 has 14 residues. Germline V gene data show CDR1 as DFQATT and CDR2 as SNEGSKA (reference sequence). The CDR3 region has the DNA TGCAGTGCTCCAAGACAGGGCTTCTCAGATACGCAGTATTTT. Encoded protein: CSAPRQGFSDTQYF.

The CDR3 coding sequence is TGTGCCAGCAGTTTACTGGACTTCGGGACTAATGAAAAACTGTTTTTT. Its translation is CASSLLDFGTNEKLFF. The J gene is TRBJ1-4, the V gene TRBV28; D gene uncertain. The CDR3 length is 16 residues. The germline V gene encodes CDR1 MDHEN and CDR2 SYDVKM. The V gene lost 2 bases and the J gene lost 2 bases, with 12 bases spanning the gap.

In this sample, this clonotype turned up a few times. V and J are TRBV18 and TRBJ2-5; TRBD1 aligns across 8 bases. V lost 5 bases to trimming and J lost 7 bases; unmatched junction nucleotides: 12. Per the germline V gene, CDR1 is KGHSH and CDR2 is LQKENI. CDR3 size: 15 residues. The CDR3 here is CASSTSGTGGGTQYF. DNA for the CDR3: TGTGCCAGCTCAACTTCTGGGACAGGTGGCGGGACCCAGTACTTC.

This clonotype was observed many times. The chain employs TRBV6-5 and TRBJ1-5; D unclear. The CDR3 runs 14 residues. Looked up from germline, CDR1 is MNHEY and CDR2 is SVGAGI. The V end was cut by 5 bases, the J end by 9 bases, with 17 bases between. The CDR3 loop is CASSPQLPIWPQHF. CDR3 sequence (DNA): TGTGCCAGCAGTCCTCAACTCCCGATTTGGCCCCAGCATTTT.

V is TRBV12-3 or TRBV12-4 and J is TRBJ2-4; D not resolved. V lost 8 bases and J 9 bases, leaving 17 bases between the germline ends. This CDR3 comprises 13 residues. The CDR3 region is CASGPRQAVIQYF. CDR3 bases: TGTGCCAGCGGGCCTAGGCAGGCGGTCATTCAGTACTTC.

The chain carries TRBV18 and TRBJ2-3; D is undetermined. The CDR3 length is 14 residues. V lost 6 bases, J lost 0 bases, and 10 bases lay in between. The germline V gene encodes CDR1 KGHSH and CDR2 LQKENI. The DNA for the CDR3 is TGTGCCAGCTCCCCCCTGCCTAGCACAGATACGCAGTATTTT. This codes for CASSPLPSTDTQYF.

The rearrangement uses TRBV30 and TRBJ1-2; possible D gene TRBD1, 5 bases. This CDR3 is built from 12 residues. CDR1 is GTSNPN and CDR2 is SVGIG in the germline V gene (reference sequence). Deletions cut 7 bases from V and 4 bases from J, with 13 bases between. The CDR3: CAFQKGIYGYTF. In nucleotides, the CDR3 is TGTGCCTTCCAGAAGGGGATCTATGGCTACACCTTC.

J is TRBJ2-3 and V is TRBV4-3; TRBD2 aligns across 10 bases. Germline assignment: CDR1 LGHNA and CDR2 YSLEER. The CDR3 consists of 17 residues. With 2 bases clipped from V and 2 bases from J, the junction kept 7 bases outside the gene matches. The CDR3: CASSQSLAGALTDTQYF. The DNA of the CDR3 is TGCGCCAGCAGCCAATCCCTAGCGGGAGCTCTCACAGATACGCAGTATTTT.

This clonotype was counted between two and nine times. The rearrangement uses TRBV6-6 and TRBJ1-2; no clear D. V gave up 9 bases and J gave up 4 bases, with 9 bases separating them. CDR1 is MNHNY and CDR2 is SVGAGI in the germline V gene (reference sequence). The CDR3 runs to 11 residues. CDR3 DNA: TGTGCCAGTAGGGATATCTATGGCTACACCTTC. Amino acids: CASRDIYGYTF.

The J gene is TRBJ1-2, the V gene TRBV2; D is ambiguous. The CDR3 spans 14 residues. CDR1 and CDR2 from the germline V gene are SNHLY and FYNNEI. Trimming took off 9 bases at V and 5 bases at J, with 19 bases between the two ends. CDR3 sequence reads: CASSFTAKFYGYTF. CDR3 coding DNA: TGTGCCAGTAGTTTTACAGCGAAGTTTTATGGCTACACCTTC.

The rearrangement joins TRBV29-1 to TRBJ1-1; a weak D match, TRBD1 (6 bases). This CDR3 comprises 16 residues. Trimming stripped 4 bases from V and 3 bases from J, with 21 bases between. In germline, CDR1 is SQVTM, CDR2 ANQGSEA. CDR3 coding DNA: TGCAGCGTTGGGCCAGGGGAAATTTTAGCGGACACTGAAGCTTTCTTT. This translates into CSVGPGEILADTEAFF.

This clonotype was observed a handful of times. The chain has TRBV2 and TRBJ1-1; D uncertain. V was cut by 5 bases and J by 7 bases, with 8 bases left in between. Germline CDR1 SNHLY, CDR2 FYNNEI. CDR3 length equals 11 residues. CDR3 bases: TGTGCCAGCAGTTACAGTGTTGAAGCTTTCTTT. It codes for CASSYSVEAFF.